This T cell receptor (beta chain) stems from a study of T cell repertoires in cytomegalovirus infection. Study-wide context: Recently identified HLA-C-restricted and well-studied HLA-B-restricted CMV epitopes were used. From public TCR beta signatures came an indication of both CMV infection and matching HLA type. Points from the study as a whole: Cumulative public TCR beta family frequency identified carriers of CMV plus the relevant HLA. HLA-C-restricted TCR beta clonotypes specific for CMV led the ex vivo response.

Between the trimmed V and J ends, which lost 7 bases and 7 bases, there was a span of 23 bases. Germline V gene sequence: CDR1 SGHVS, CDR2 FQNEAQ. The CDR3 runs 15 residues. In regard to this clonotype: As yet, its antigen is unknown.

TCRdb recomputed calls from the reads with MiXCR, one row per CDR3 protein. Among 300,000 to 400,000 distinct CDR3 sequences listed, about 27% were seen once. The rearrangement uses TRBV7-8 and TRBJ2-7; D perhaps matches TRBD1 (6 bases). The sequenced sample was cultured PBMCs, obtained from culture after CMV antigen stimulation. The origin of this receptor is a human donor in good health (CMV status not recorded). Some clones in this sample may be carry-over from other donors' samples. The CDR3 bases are TGTGCCAGCACCCCCAGTCGTCTGACCCAGGGGGAGCAGTACTTC. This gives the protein CASTPSRLTQGEQYF.